This T cell receptor beta chain is drawn from a study of STAT5B mutations in CD4+ large granular lymphocyte leukemia. A note on this clone: Its antigen remains unknown.

Buffy coats from healthy blood donors served as controls. The assay was run at survey level. Using immunoSEQ multiplex PCR, the repertoire was profiled, and TCRdb retains in-frame clones only, with some absent. This sample carries some 35,000 clones, 69% of them seen once, and the ten largest clones take 2.5% to 3%. V gave up 4 bases and J gave up 6 bases; unmatched junction bases: 8. CDR3 length: 14 residues. Germline CDR1 is SGHDT and CDR2 is YYEEEE. The study, taken as a whole, reports: No patients shared main leukemic clonotypes, though around 27% appeared at low frequency elsewhere.

This clonotype originated in a human donor in good health. V and J are TRBV5-6 and TRBJ2-3; 7 positions match TRBD1. The sequencing sample was made of CD4+ T cells from blood buffy coats. The CDR3: CASSPPTGLDTQYF. The DNA for the CDR3 is TGTGCCAGCAGCCCCCCGACAGGGTTGGATACGCAGTATTTT.